This TCR beta chain was sequenced during a study of cytomegalovirus exposure and HLA in healthy donors. In the PCR, 60 Vbeta and 13 Jbeta primers were used. Clones were read by immunoSEQ multiplex PCR, and TCRdb kept only the in-frame ones, dropping some. The sample spans over 75,000 clones; the ten largest clones claim 5.5% to 6.5%. Germline V gene sequence: CDR1 LNHDA, CDR2 SQIVND (reference sequence). The V end was cut by 1 base, the J end by 5 bases, with 19 bases between. The CDR3 has 17 residues. The clonotype originates from a girl aged 10-17 years in good health and CMV-seropositive. The V call is TRBV19, the J call TRBJ2-3; TRBD2 might be the D (5 bases). The sequenced material came from PBMCs. The CDR3 is CASSIALESGPVDTQYF. The CDR3 nucleotides read TGTGCCAGTAGTATAGCCCTGGAGAGCGGCCCAGTAGATACGCAGTATTTT.